These 22 T cell receptor beta chains came from one sample sequenced in a study of shared clonotypes between healthy human individuals. Here immunoSEQ multiplex PCR was the method, and the copy in TCRdb shows in-frame clones only, minus some. The table includes around 650,000 clones, about 95% detected once. Naivety among CD8 cells was defined by CD45RO negativity and positive CCR7 selection, thereby excluding terminally differentiated effector memory CD45RA+ cells. Sequencing was carried out using naive CD8+ T cells sorted from blood. These receptors originate from a woman aged 25-40 years in good health.

This clone was found once. This chain uses TRBV7-9 with TRBJ2-5, with D maybe TRBD1 (5 bases). The DNA end is more similar to TRBJ2-7, so the J call may be wrong. The CDR3 totals 15 residues. CDR1 is SEHNR and CDR2 is FQNEAQ in the germline V gene (reference sequence). The CDR3 nucleotides are TGTGCCACCACAGGATCCGAGGAGAAAGGCTACGAGCAGTACTTC. Translation gives CATTGSEEKGYEQYF.

The V call is TRBV21-1, the J call TRBJ1-1. TRBV21-1 is given as a pseudogene. This CDR3 comprises 14 residues. Here the CDR3 reads CASIFESQNTEAFF. The CDR3 DNA reads as TGTGCCAGCATCTTCGAAAGCCAGAACACTGAAGCTTTCTTT.

This CDR3 reads CASSTGLAGVTDTQYF. The CDR3 DNA reads as TGTGCCAGCAGCACGGGACTAGCGGGAGTCACAGATACGCAGTATTTT. The chain is built from TRBV5-4 and TRBJ2-3; TRBD2 aligns across 14 bases. V lost 4 bases and J lost 2; bases outside the gene matches: 3. This CDR3 spans 16 amino acids. The V gene's germline CDR1 is SGHNT and CDR2 YYREEE (reference sequence).

Turning to this clone: The sample holds other DNA sequences that translate to the same CDR3. The rearrangement links TRBV28 to TRBJ2-2, with a weak D call TRBD1 (5 bases). The germline V and J ends were trimmed by 2 bases and 4 bases, with 8 bases remaining between them. The CDR3 consists of 14 residues. CDR1 MDHEN and CDR2 SYDVKM come from the germline V gene. This CDR3 is CASSLRGGTGELFF. In DNA form, the CDR3 reads TGTGCCAGCAGTTTAAGGGGCGGCACCGGGGAGCTGTTTTTT. The complete variable domain, with remaining parts taken from reference TRBV28 and TRBJ2-2, reads DVKVTQSSRYLVKRTGEKVFLECVQDMDHENMFWYRQDPGLGLRLIYFSYDVKMKEKGDIPEGYSVSREKKERFSLILESASTNQTSMYLCASSLRGGTGELFFGEGSRLTVL.

The rearrangement links TRBV30 to TRBJ2-3, with D possibly TRBD2 on 6 matching bases. The CDR3 sequence is 17 residues long. Germline V CDR1 and CDR2: GTSNPN, SVGIG (reference sequence). The ends were cut back, 1 base at V and 1 base at J, with 18 bases in the middle. This chain's CDR3 is CAWSGSGGAGGTDTQYF. CDR3 DNA: TGTGCCTGGAGTGGTAGCGGAGGCGCCGGGGGCACAGATACGCAGTATTTT.

The V call is TRBV28, the J call TRBJ1-1, with a possible D match to TRBD1 (6 bases). This CDR3 has 15 amino acids. Germline V gene data show CDR1 as MDHEN and CDR2 as SYDVKM. Deletions cut 5 bases from V and 1 base from J, with 14 bases between. CDR3 residues: CASSPPGQPNTEAFF. CDR3 in DNA: TGTGCCAGCAGTCCCCCAGGACAGCCGAACACTGAAGCTTTCTTT.

V and J are TRBV19 and TRBJ2-1, with TRBD2 matching over 11 bases. This CDR3 spans 19 amino acids. The germline V gene has CDR1 LNHDA and CDR2 SQIVND (reference sequence). Unmatched junction bases numbered 20, after V lost 6 bases and J lost 7 bases. CDR3 DNA: TGTGCCAGTAGGGATAGCGGGAGGGCCCAGGGGTCGGCATGGAATGAGCAGTTCTTC. Protein sequence: CASRDSGRAQGSAWNEQFF.

The chain combines TRBV29-1 with TRBJ2-1; D unresolved. Looked up from germline, CDR1 is SQVTM and CDR2 is ANQGSEA. V gave up 7 bases and J gave up 2 bases, with 15 bases separating them. CDR3 length equals 14 residues. CDR3 sequence: CSAPKIGTYNEQFF. The CDR3 coding sequence is TGCAGCGCTCCTAAGATTGGGACCTACAATGAGCAGTTCTTC.

This clone was seen a single time. CDR3 loop: CASSYPGQGYNEQFF. CDR3 sequence (DNA): TGTGCCAGCAGTTATCCGGGACAGGGCTACAATGAGCAGTTCTTC. The chain recombines TRBV7-9 with TRBJ2-1, with 9 bases identical to TRBD1. Germline CDR1 reads SEHNR; CDR2 reads FQNEAQ (reference sequence). The CDR3 is 15 residues long. V lost 6 bases to trimming and J lost 3 bases; unmatched junction nucleotides: 6.

The chain couples TRBV6-1 to TRBJ2-5; D unclear. This CDR3 has 14 residues. Trimming shortened V by 6 bases and J by 0 bases, and 11 bases separated the two germline ends. The germline V gene has CDR1 MNHNS and CDR2 SASEGT. The CDR3 spells CASRIILYQETQYF. DNA for the CDR3: TGTGCCAGCAGAATCATCCTGTACCAAGAGACCCAGTACTTC.

The CDR3 sequence is CASSGWGTGAKHHYGYTF. The CDR3 bases are TGTGCCAGCAGCGGTTGGGGGACAGGGGCCAAACACCACTATGGCTACACCTTC. This chain joins TRBV9 and TRBJ1-2; TRBD1 agrees at 10 bases. The CDR3 contains 18 residues. Germline CDR1 is SGDLS and CDR2 is YYNGEE. The J segment lost 3 bases and the V segment lost 3 bases, leaving 14 bases of the junction unmatched.

The J gene is TRBJ2-1, the V gene TRBV10-3; 8 positions agree with TRBD1. With 4 bases clipped from V and 6 bases from J, the junction kept 5 bases outside the gene matches. Germline loops: CDR1 ENHRY, CDR2 SYGVKD. CDR3 size: 14 residues. The chain's CDR3 is CAISGTGKTNEQFF. In DNA, the CDR3 is TGTGCCATCAGTGGGACAGGGAAAACCAATGAGCAGTTCTTC.

The chain carries TRBV29-1 and TRBJ2-1; TRBD2 might be the D (6 bases). Germline values: CDR1 SQVTM, CDR2 ANQGSEA. This CDR3 spans 14 amino acids. Deletions cut 5 bases from V and 10 bases from J, with 21 bases between. The CDR3 bases are TGCAGCGTTCCCGGGACTCAATTCCTCGGGGAGCAGTTCTTC. Protein sequence: CSVPGTQFLGEQFF.

This chain links TRBV27 with TRBJ2-7; 10 bases are a match to TRBD1. In germline, CDR1 is MNHEY, CDR2 SMNVEV (reference sequence). V trimming: 2 bases; J trimming: 6 bases; junction bases outside the gene matches: 10. The CDR3 has 16 residues. The CDR3 DNA follows: TGTGCCAGCAGTTTAATTCTTGGGACAGGGGTGTTCGAGCAGTACTTC. Its translation is CASSLILGTGVFEQYF.

The CDR3 reads CASKTGGYEETQYF. The DNA for the CDR3 is TGCGCCAGCAAGACAGGGGGCTATGAAGAGACCCAGTACTTC. The rearrangement joins TRBV5-1 to TRBJ2-5; TRBD1 aligns across 10 bases. Germline V lookup: CDR1 SGHRS, CDR2 YFSETQ. V gave up 6 bases and J gave up 3 bases; unmatched junction bases: 5. The CDR3 has 14 amino acids. Complete variable domain (other parts from reference TRBV5-1 and TRBJ2-5): KAGVTQTPRYLIKTRGQQVTLSCSPISGHRSVSWYQQTPGQGLQFLFEYFSETQRNKGNFPGRFSGRQFSNSRSEMNVSTLELGDSALYLCASKTGGYEETQYFGPGTRLLVL.

The chain couples TRBV27 to TRBJ2-6; no reliable D call. Germline CDR1 and CDR2: MNHEY and SMNVEV (reference sequence). The V end lost 5 bases, the J end lost 0 bases, and 5 bases lay between the germline ends. CDR3 length equals 14 residues. The CDR3 bases are TGTGCCAGCAGTCCATACTCTGGGGCCAACGTCCTGACTTTC. It encodes CASSPYSGANVLTF. The whole variable domain, remainder taken from reference TRBV27 and TRBJ2-6, is EAQVTQNPRYLITVTGKKLTVTCSQNMNHEYMSWYRQDPGLGLRQIYYSMNVEVTDKGDVPEGYKVSRKEKRNFPLILESPSPNQTSLYFCASSPYSGANVLTFGAGSRLTVL.

This sequence joins TRBV29-1 and TRBJ2-7; no clear D gene. With 0 bases removed from V and 2 bases from J, the gap between germline ends came to 5 bases. This CDR3 spans 12 amino acids. The germline V gene has CDR1 SQVTM and CDR2 ANQGSEA. Written as DNA, the CDR3 is TGCAGCGTTGAAGACCCCCCCTACGAGCAGTACTTC. This translates into CSVEDPPYEQYF.

The chain recombines TRBV7-9 with TRBJ2-1; possible D gene TRBD2, 6 bases. With 1 base removed from V and 7 bases from J, the gap between germline ends came to 11 bases. Germline loops: CDR1 SEHNR, CDR2 FQNEAQ (reference sequence). CDR3 length: 14 amino acids. CDR3 residues: CASSLGGMENEQFF. In DNA form, the CDR3 reads TGTGCCAGCAGCTTAGGCGGGATGGAGAATGAGCAGTTCTTC.

The chain employs TRBV2 and TRBJ2-3; D is perhaps TRBD2 (6 bases). Trimming removed 11 bases at V and 2 bases at J, with 20 bases between. Germline V lookup: CDR1 SNHLY, CDR2 FYNNEI. CDR3 size: 15 residues. The CDR3 is CADTPRETNTDTQYF. CDR3 bases: TGTGCCGACACTCCTCGGGAGACTAACACAGATACGCAGTATTTT.

This sequence joins TRBV6-4 and TRBJ2-7, with D unclear. The V end lost 5 bases, the J end lost 4 bases, and 12 bases lay between the germline ends. Germline assignment: CDR1 MRHNA and CDR2 SNTAGT. The CDR3 length is 13 residues. In nucleotides, the CDR3 is TGTGCCAGCAGTCCAGTCCAGGCTTACGAGCAGTACTTC. Translated, it gives CASSPVQAYEQYF.

The chain combines TRBV28 with TRBJ1-5; 10 positions agree with TRBD1. J was trimmed by 0 bases and V by 8 bases; bases with no gene match: 19. Germline V lookup: CDR1 MDHEN, CDR2 SYDVKM. CDR3 size: 20 residues. The CDR3 loop is CASESSKPGQGTYSNQPQHF. The CDR3 DNA reads TGTGCCAGCGAAAGTTCCAAACCGGGACAGGGGACTTATAGCAATCAGCCCCAGCATTTT.

The V gene is TRBV7-3, the J gene TRBJ2-7; D might be TRBD1 or TRBD2, each matching 5 bases. Germline loops: CDR1 SGHTA, CDR2 FQGTGA. CDR3 length: 13 amino acids. V lost 5 bases to trimming and J lost 1 base, with 9 bases between them. CDR3: CASSRDGSYEQYF. CDR3 DNA sequence: TGTGCCAGCAGCCGGGACGGGTCCTACGAGCAGTACTTC.